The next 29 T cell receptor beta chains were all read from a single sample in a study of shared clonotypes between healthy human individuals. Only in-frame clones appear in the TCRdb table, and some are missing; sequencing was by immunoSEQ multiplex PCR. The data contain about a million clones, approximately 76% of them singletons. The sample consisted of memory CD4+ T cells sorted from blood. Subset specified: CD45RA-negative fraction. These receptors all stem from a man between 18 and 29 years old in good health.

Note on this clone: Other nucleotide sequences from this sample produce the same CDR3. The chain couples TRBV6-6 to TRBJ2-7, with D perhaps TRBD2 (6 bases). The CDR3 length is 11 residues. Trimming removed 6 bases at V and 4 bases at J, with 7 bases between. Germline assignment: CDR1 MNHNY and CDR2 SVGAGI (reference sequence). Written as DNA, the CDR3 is TGTGCCAGCAGGGCGGGGTACGAGCAGTACTTC. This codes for CASRAGYEQYF.

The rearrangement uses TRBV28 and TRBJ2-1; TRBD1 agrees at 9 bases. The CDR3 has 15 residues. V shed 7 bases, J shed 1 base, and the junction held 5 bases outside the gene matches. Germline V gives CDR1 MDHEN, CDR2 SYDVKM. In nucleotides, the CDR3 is TGTGCCAGCACCCCGACAGGGGGGTCCTACAATGAGCAGTTCTTC. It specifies CASTPTGGSYNEQFF.

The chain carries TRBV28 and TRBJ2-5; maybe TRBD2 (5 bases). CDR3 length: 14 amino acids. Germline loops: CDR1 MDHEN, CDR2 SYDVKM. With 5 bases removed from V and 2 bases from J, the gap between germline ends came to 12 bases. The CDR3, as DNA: TGTGCCAGCAGTCGACTACCACTACAAGAGACCCAGTACTTC. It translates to CASSRLPLQETQYF.

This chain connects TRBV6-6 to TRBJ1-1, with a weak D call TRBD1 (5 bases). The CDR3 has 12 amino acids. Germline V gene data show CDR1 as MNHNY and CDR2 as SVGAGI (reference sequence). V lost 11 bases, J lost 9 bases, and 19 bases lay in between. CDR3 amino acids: CAGGTTSTQAFF. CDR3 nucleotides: TGTGCCGGGGGTACTACAAGTACCCAAGCTTTCTTT.

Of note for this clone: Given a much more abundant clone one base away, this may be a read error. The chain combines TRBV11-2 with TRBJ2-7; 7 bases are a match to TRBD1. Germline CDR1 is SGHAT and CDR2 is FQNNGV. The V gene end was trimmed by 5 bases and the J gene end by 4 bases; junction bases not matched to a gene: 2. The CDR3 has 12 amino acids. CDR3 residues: CASSATGYEQYF. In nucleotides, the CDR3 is TGTGCCAGCAGCGCGACAGGGTACGAGCAGTACTTC.

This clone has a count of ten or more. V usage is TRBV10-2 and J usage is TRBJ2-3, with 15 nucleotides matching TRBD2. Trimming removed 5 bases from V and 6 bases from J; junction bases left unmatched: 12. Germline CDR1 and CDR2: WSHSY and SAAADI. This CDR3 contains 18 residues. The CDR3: CASSSGLAGGPFSDTQYF. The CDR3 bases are TGCGCCAGCAGTAGTGGACTAGCGGGAGGGCCGTTTTCCGATACGCAGTATTTT.

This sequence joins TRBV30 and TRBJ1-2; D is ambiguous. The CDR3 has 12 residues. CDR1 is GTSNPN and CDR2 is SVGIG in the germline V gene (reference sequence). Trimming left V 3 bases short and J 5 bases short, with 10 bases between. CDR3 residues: CAWRRAAYGYTF. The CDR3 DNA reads TGTGCCTGGAGAAGGGCGGCGTATGGCTACACCTTC. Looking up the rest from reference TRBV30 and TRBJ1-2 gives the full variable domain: SQTIHQWPATLVQPVGSPLSLECTVEGTSNPNLYWYRQAAGRGLQLLFYSVGIGQISSEVPQNLSASRPQDRQFILSSKKLLLSDSGFYLCAWRRAAYGYTFGSGTRLTVV.

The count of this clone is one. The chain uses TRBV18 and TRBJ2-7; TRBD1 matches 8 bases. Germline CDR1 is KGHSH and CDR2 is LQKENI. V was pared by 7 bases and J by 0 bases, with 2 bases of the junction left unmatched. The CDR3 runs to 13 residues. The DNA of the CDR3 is TGTGCCAGCTGGGACAGGAGCTCCTACGAGCAGTACTTC. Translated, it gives CASWDRSSYEQYF.

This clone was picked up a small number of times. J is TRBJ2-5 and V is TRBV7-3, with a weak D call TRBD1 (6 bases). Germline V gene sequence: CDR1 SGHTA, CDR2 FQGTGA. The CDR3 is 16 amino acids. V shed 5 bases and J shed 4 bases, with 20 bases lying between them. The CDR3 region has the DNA TGTGCCAGCAGCAAGCGGTCCGCACAGGGAAGAGAGACCCAGTACTTC. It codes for CASSKRSAQGRETQYF.

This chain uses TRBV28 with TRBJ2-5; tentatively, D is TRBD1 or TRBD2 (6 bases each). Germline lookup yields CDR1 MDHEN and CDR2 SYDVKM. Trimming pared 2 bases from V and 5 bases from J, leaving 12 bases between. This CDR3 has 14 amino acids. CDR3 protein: CASSLRGAYETQYF. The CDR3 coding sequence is TGTGCCAGCAGTTTAAGGGGGGCTTATGAGACCCAGTACTTC.

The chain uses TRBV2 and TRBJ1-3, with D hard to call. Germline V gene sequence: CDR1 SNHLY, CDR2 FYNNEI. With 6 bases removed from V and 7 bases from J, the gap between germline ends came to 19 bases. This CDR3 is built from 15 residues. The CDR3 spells CASRVGEGQANTIYF. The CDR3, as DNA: TGTGCCAGCAGGGTCGGGGAAGGGCAGGCCAACACCATATATTTT.

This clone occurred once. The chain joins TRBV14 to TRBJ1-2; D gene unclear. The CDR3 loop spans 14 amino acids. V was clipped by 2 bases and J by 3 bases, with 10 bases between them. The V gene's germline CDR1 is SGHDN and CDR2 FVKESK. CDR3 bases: TGTGCCAGCAGCCAACCTTTCCGCTACTATGGCTACACCTTC. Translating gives CASSQPFRYYGYTF.

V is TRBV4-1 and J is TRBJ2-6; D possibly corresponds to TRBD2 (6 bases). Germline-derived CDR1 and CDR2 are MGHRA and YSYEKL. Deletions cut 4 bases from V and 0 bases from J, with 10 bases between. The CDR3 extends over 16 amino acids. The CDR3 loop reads CASSPGGSSGANVLTF. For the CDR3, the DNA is TGCGCCAGCAGCCCAGGAGGGTCCTCTGGGGCCAACGTCCTGACTTTC.

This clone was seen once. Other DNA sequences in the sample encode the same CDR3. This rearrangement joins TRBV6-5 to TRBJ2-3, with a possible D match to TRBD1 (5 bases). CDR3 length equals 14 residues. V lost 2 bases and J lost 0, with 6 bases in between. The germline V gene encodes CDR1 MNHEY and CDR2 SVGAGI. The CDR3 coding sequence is TGTGCCAGCAGTTACAGGGGTAGCACAGATACGCAGTATTTT. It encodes CASSYRGSTDTQYF.

The CDR3 region is CASSLARVNYGYTF. The DNA of the CDR3 is TGTGCCAGCAGCTTAGCGAGGGTCAACTATGGCTACACCTTC. The chain employs TRBV11-2 and TRBJ1-2; no clear D gene. This CDR3 has 14 residues. Germline assignment: CDR1 SGHAT and CDR2 FQNNGV. V gave up 1 base and J gave up 2 bases, with 8 bases separating them. The full variable domain, its missing parts supplied by reference TRBV11-2 and TRBJ1-2, is EAGVAQSPRYKIIEKRQSVAFWCNPISGHATLYWYQQILGQGPKLLIQFQNNGVVDDSQLPKDRFSAERLKGVDSTLKIQPAKLEDSAVYLCASSLARVNYGYTFGSGTRLTVV.

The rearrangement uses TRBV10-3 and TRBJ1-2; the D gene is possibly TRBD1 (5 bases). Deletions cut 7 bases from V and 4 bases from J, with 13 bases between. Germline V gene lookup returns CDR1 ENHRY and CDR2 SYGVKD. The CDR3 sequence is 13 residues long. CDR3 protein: CAITQERSYGYTF. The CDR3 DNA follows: TGTGCCATCACACAGGAACGGAGCTATGGCTACACCTTC.

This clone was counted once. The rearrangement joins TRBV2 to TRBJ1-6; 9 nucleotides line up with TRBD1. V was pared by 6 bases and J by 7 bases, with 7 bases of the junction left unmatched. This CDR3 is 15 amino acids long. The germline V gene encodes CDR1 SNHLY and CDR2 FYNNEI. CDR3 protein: CASRGGQGGNSPLHF. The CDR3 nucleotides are TGTGCCAGCAGGGGGGGACAGGGTGGCAATTCACCCCTCCACTTT.

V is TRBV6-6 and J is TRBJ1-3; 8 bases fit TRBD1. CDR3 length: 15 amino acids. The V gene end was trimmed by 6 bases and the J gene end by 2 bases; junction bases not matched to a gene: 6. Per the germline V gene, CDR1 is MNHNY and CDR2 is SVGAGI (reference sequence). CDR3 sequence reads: CASRTDRGAGNTIYF. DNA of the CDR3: TGTGCCAGCAGGACTGACAGGGGAGCTGGAAACACCATATATTTT.

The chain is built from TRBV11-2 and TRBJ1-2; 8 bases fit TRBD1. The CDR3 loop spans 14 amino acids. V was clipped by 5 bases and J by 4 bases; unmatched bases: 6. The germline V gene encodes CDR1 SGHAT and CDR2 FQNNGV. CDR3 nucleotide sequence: TGTGCCAGCAGCCAAGGACAGGGCCTCTATGGCTACACCTTC. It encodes CASSQGQGLYGYTF. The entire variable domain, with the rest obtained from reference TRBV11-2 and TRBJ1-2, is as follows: EAGVAQSPRYKIIEKRQSVAFWCNPISGHATLYWYQQILGQGPKLLIQFQNNGVVDDSQLPKDRFSAERLKGVDSTLKIQPAKLEDSAVYLCASSQGQGLYGYTFGSGTRLTVV.

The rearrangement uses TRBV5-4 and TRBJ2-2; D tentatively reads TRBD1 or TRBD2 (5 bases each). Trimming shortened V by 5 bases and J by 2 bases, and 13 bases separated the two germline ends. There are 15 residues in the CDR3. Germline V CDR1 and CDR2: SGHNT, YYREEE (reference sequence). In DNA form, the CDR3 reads TGTGCCAGCAGGGAGAAGGGGAGAAACACCGGGGAGCTGTTTTTT. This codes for CASREKGRNTGELFF. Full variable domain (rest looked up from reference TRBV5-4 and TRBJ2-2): ETGVTQSPTHLIKTRGQQVTLRCSSQSGHNTVSWYQQALGQGPQFIFQYYREEENGRGNFPPRFSGLQFPNYSSELNVNALELDDSALYLCASREKGRNTGELFFGEGSRLTVL.

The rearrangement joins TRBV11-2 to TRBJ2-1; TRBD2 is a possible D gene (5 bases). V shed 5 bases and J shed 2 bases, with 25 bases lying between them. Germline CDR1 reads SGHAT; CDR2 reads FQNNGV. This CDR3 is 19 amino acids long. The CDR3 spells CASSRRFRTPAVPYNEQFF. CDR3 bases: TGTGCCAGCAGCCGTAGATTCAGGACCCCAGCGGTCCCCTACAATGAGCAGTTCTTC. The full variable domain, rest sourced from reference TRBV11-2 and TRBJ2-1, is EAGVAQSPRYKIIEKRQSVAFWCNPISGHATLYWYQQILGQGPKLLIQFQNNGVVDDSQLPKDRFSAERLKGVDSTLKIQPAKLEDSAVYLCASSRRFRTPAVPYNEQFFGPGTRLTVL.

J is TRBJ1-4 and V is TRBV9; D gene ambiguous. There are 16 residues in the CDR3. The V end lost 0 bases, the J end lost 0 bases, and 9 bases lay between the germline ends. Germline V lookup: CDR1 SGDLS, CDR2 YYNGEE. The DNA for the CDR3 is TGTGCCAGCAGCGTAGACCCGGGAGCAACTAATGAAAAACTGTTTTTT. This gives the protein CASSVDPGATNEKLFF.

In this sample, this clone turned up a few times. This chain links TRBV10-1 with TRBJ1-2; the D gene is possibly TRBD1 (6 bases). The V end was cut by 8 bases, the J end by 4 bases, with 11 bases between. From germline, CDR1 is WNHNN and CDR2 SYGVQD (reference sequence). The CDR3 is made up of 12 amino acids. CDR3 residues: CASPAGAYGYTF. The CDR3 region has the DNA TGCGCCAGCCCGGCAGGGGCCTATGGCTACACCTTC.

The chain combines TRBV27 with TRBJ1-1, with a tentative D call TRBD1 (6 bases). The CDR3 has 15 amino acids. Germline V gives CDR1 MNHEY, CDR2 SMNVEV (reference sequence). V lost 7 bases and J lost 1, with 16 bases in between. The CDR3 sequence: CASKVWDKKNTEAFF. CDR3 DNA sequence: TGTGCCAGCAAAGTATGGGACAAGAAGAACACTGAAGCTTTCTTT.

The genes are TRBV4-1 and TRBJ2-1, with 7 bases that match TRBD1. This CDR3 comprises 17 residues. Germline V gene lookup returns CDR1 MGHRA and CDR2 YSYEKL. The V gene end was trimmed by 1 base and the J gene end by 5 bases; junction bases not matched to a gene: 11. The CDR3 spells CASSQAPIGTDNNEQFF. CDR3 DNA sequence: TGCGCCAGCAGCCAAGCCCCTATCGGGACAGATAACAATGAGCAGTTCTTC.

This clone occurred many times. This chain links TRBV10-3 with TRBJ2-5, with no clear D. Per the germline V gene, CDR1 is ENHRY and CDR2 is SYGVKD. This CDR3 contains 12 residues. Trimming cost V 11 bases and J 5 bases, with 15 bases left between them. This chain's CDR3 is CASRPTQETQYF. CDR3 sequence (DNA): TGTGCCTCCAGACCCACTCAGGAGACCCAGTACTTC.

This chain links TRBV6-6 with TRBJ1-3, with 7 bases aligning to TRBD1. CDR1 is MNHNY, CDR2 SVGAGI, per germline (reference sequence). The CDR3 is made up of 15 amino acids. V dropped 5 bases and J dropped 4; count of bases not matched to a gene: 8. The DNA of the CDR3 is TGTGCCAGCAGTGACCGGCCGGGACAGGGAAACACCATATATTTT. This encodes CASSDRPGQGNTIYF.

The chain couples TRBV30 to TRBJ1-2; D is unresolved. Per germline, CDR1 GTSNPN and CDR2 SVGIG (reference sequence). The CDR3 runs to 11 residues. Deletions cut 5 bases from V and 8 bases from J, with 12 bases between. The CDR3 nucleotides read TGTGCCTGGCACTCAGGTCGCGGCTACACCTTC. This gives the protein CAWHSGRGYTF.

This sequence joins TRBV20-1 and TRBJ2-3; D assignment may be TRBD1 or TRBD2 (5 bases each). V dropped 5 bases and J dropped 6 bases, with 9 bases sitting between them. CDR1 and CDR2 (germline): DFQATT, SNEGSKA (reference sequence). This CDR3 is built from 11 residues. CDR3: CSAGTEDTQYF. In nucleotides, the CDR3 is TGCAGTGCTGGGACGGAGGATACGCAGTATTTT.